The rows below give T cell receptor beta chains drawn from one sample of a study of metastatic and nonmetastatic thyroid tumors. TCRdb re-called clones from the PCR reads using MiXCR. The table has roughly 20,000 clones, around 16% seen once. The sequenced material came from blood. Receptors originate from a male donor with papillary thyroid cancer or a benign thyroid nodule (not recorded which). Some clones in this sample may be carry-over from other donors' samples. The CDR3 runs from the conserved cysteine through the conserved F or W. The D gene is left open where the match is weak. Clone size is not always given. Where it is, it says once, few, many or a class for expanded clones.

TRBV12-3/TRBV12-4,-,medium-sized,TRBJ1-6,TGTGCCAGCAGTGTTGGGACCCTTAATTCACCCCTCCACTTT,CASSVGTLNSPLHF
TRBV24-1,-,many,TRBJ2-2,TGTGCCACCAGTGATTCCGGGGGCAGGGTGGACACCGGGGAGCTGTTTTTT,CATSDSGGRVDTGELFF
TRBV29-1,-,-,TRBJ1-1,TGCAGCGTGTACATTTTGTTAGGGACAAGGGACACTGAAGCTTTCTTT,CSVYILLGTRDTEAFF
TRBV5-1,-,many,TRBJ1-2,TGCGCCAGCAGCGCGAACAGGGTAGATGGCTACACCTTC,CASSANRVDGYTF
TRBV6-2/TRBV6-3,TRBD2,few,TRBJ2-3,TGTGCCAGCAGTTTCAGACTAACTAGCGGCACAGATACGCAGTATTTT,CASSFRLTSGTDTQYF
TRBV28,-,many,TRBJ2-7,TGTGCCAGCAGTTTGACGGGGCCCACCTACGAGCAGTACTTC,CASSLTGPTYEQYF
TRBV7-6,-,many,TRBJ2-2,TGTGCCAGCAGCTTAAACAAGGGGGTCGACACCGGGGAGCTGTTTTTT,CASSLNKGVDTGELFF
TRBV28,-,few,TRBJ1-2,TGTGCCAGCATGTCCCCGATCCTCTATTGCTACACCTTC,CASMSPILYCYTF
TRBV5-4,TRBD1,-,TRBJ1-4,TGTGCCGGCAGCCACCAGGGACAGGGAAATGAAAAACTGTTTTTT,CAGSHQGQGNEKLFF
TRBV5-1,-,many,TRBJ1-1,TGCGCCAGCAGCCCAACGGAGGGGGGGACTGAAGCTTTCTTT,CASSPTEGGTEAFF
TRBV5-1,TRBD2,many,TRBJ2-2,TGCGCCAGCAGCTTGGCCGGGACTAGCGGGACCGGGGAGCTGTTTTTT,CASSLAGTSGTGELFF
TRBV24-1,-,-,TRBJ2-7,TGTGCCACCAGTGATTTCGCAGGGGGGATCTACGAGCAGTACTTC,CATSDFAGGIYEQYF
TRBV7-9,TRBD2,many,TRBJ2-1,TGTGCCAGCAGCTTATCCCTAGCGGGAGCTTACAATGAGCAGTTCTTC,CASSLSLAGAYNEQFF
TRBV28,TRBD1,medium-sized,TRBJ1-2,TGTGCCAGCAGTTTACAGGGGGCCTATGGCTACACCTTC,CASSLQGAYGYTF
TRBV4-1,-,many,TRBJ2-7,TGCGCCAGCAGCCAAGACTATCTAGGCCACGAGCAGTACTTC,CASSQDYLGHEQYF
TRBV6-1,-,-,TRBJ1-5,TGTGCCAGCAGTCGACCATTGAGGCCCCAGCATTTT,CASSRPLRPQHF
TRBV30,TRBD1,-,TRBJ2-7,TGTGCCTGGAGGGACAGGTCCTTCGCGAACGAGCAGTACTTC,CAWRDRSFANEQYF
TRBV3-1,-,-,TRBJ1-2,TGTGCCAGCAGCCCCCGACAGGACCCTTACCACTATGGCTACACCTTC,CASSPRQDPYHYGYTF
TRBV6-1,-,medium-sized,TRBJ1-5,TGTGCCAGCAGTAGACGGGGCAATCAGCCCCAGCATTTT,CASSRRGNQPQHF
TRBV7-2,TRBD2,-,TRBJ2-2,TGTGCCAGCACCATTGTTGGCGGGAGAACCGGGGAGCTGTTTTTT,CASTIVGGRTGELFF
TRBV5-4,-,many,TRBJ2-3,TGTGCCAGCAGCTTGGACTTCAAGGGCACAGATACGCAGTATTTT,CASSLDFKGTDTQYF
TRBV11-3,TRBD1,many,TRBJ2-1,TGTGCCAGCAGCTATTTCCGGGACAGGGGACATGAGCAGTTCTTC,CASSYFRDRGHEQFF